Below are 5 T cell receptor beta chains sequenced from a single sample in a study of blood T cells in healthy people across ages. A J-beta primer mix and a sample-barcoded 5' primer were used in a second PCR of roughly 7 to 12 cycles. A single record per CDR3 protein comes from TCRdb applying MiXCR to the 5' RACE reads. The sample yields roughly 1.4 million distinct CDR3 sequences, almost 60% seen once. The sample was blood. The receptors were gathered from a young man in good health.

V usage is TRBV4-1 and J usage is TRBJ2-7; D not resolved. The germline V gene encodes CDR1 MGHRA and CDR2 YSYEKL. The V and J ends lost 4 bases and 1 base respectively, with 14 bases between them. This CDR3 is built from 15 residues. DNA of the CDR3: TGCGCCAGCAGCCTAACACAACCAAGTTCCTACGAGCAGTACTTC. This gives the protein CASSLTQPSSYEQYF.

The chain is built from TRBV5-1 and TRBJ1-2; tentatively, D is TRBD1 (5 bases). The V gene's germline CDR1 is SGHRS and CDR2 YFSETQ. The CDR3 is 14 residues long. V was pared by 4 bases and J by 7 bases, with 17 bases between. CDR3 bases: TGCGCCAGCAGCCCCGGGACGGGAACCCGTGGCTACACCTTC. This codes for CASSPGTGTRGYTF. The full variable domain, in which reference TRBV5-1 and TRBJ1-2 provide the parts outside the CDR3, is KAGVTQTPRYLIKTRGQQVTLSCSPISGHRSVSWYQQTPGQGLQFLFEYFSETQRNKGNFPGRFSGRQFSNSRSEMNVSTLELGDSALYLCASSPGTGTRGYTFGSGTRLTVV.

This clonotype was seen a handful of times. The CDR3 nucleotides read TGTGCCAGCAGTGGCCGGGACAGGGTCCTATCCTACGAGCAGTACTTC. This sequence encodes CASSGRDRVLSYEQYF. This sequence joins TRBV28 and TRBJ2-7; TRBD1 matches 9 bases. Germline V CDR1 and CDR2: MDHEN, SYDVKM. CDR3 size: 16 residues. J gave up 1 base and V 5 bases, and 9 bases lay outside the gene matches.

The chain joins TRBV12-3 or TRBV12-4 to TRBJ2-5; D might be TRBD2 (7 bases). V lost 7 bases to trimming and J lost 5 bases, with 17 bases between them. CDR3 length: 14 residues. The CDR3 sequence is CASTYRGRGETQYF. DNA of the CDR3: TGTGCCAGCACCTATAGGGGGAGGGGGGAGACCCAGTACTTC.

The genes are TRBV29-1 and TRBJ1-2; the D is unclear. The CDR3 length is 12 residues. Per germline, CDR1 SQVTM and CDR2 ANQGSEA. CDR3 bases: TGCAGTGCCCGAGGTGGCGAGGGTGGCTACACCTTC. It encodes CSARGGEGGYTF.